This T cell receptor (beta chain) was documented in a study of shared clonotypes between healthy human individuals. General study points: Relative to memory subsets, naive subsets generally showed larger estimated richness.

Per the germline V gene, CDR1 is KGHSH and CDR2 is LQKENI. This CDR3 is built from 14 residues. V lost 3 bases and J 2 bases, leaving 10 bases between the germline ends. In the case of this clone: No antigen is known for it. This same CDR3 is encoded by further DNA sequences in the sample.

Clones were read by immunoSEQ multiplex PCR, and TCRdb kept only the in-frame ones, dropping some. The sample lists a few million clones; 85% to 95% were seen once. The V and J genes are TRBV18 and TRBJ1-2; D gene ambiguous. The specimen sequenced was naive CD4+ T cells from PBMCs. Subset here: CD45RA+ positively selected. The clonotype was recovered from a man aged 18 to 35 in good health. Some clones in this sample may be carry-over from other donors' samples. CDR3 DNA: TGTGCCAGCTCACCGGCGGGTAGGAACTATGGCTACACCTTC. This sequence encodes CASSPAGRNYGYTF.